The entry that follows covers one T cell receptor beta chain sequence. Clones were read by immunoSEQ multiplex PCR, and TCRdb kept only the in-frame ones, dropping some. The sample contains about 130,000 clones, around nine tenths of which appear only once. The sample comes from a study of cytomegalovirus exposure and HLA in healthy donors. Germline V gene data show CDR1 as GTSNPN and CDR2 as SVGIG (reference sequence). The V end was cut by 1 base, the J end by 2 bases, with 8 bases between. The CDR3 is 13 amino acids. Material: PBMCs. This chain links TRBV30 with TRBJ1-1; D is uncertain. This TCR was sampled from a man aged 25-45 years in good health and CMV-seronegative. The chain's CDR3 is CAWSALSNTEAFF. CDR3 bases: TGTGCCTGGAGTGCCCTCTCTAACACTGAAGCTTTCTTT.